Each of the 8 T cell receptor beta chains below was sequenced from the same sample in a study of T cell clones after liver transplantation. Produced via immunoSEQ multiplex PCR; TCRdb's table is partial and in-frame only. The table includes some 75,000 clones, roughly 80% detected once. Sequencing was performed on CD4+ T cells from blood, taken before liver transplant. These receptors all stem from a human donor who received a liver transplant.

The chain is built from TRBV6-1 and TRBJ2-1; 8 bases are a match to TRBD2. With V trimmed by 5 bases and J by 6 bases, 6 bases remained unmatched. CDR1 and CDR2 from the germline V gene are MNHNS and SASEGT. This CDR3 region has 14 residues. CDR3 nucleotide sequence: TGTGCCAGCAGTCAGTCGGGAGGGACCAATGAGCAGTTCTTC. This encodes CASSQSGGTNEQFF.

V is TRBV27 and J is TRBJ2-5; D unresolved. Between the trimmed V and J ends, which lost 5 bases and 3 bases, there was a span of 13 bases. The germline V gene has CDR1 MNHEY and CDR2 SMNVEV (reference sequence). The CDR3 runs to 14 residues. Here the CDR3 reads CASSTLAGEETQYF. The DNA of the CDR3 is TGTGCCAGCAGTACCCTGGCTGGAGAAGAGACCCAGTACTTC.

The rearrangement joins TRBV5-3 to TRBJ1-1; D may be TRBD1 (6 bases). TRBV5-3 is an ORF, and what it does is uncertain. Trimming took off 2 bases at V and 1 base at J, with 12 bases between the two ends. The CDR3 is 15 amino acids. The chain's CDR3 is CARSFEGGRNTEAFF. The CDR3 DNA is TGTGCCAGAAGCTTTGAGGGGGGTCGGAACACTGAAGCTTTCTTT.

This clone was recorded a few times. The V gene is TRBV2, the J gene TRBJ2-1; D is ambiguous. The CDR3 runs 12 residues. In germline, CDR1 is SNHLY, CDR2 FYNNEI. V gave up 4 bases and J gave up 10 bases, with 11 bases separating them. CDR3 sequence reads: CASSGDSREQFF. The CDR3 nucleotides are TGTGCCAGCAGTGGGGATAGCAGGGAGCAGTTCTTC.

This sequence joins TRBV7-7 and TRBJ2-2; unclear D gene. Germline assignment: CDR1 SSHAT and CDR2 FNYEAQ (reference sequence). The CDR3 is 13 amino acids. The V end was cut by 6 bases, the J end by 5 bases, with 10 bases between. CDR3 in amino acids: CASSGTVTGELFF. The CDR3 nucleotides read TGTGCCAGCAGTGGAACGGTGACCGGGGAGCTGTTTTTT.

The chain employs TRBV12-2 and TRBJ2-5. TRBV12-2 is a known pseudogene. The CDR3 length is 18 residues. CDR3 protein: CASRSEKPRGTEQETQYF. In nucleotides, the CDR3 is TGTGCAAGTCGCTCCGAGAAACCGAGGGGCACGGAACAAGAGACCCAGTACTTC.

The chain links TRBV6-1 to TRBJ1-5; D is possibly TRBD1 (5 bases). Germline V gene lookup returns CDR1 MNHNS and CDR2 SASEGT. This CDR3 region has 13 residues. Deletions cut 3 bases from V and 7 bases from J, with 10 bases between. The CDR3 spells CASSDRDGQPQHF. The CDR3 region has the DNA TGTGCCAGCAGTGACAGGGATGGCCAGCCCCAGCATTTT.

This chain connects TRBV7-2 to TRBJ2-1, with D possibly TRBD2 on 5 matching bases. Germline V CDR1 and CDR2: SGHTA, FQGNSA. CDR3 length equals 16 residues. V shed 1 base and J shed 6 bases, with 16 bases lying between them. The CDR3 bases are TGTGCCAGCAGCTTAGTGAGAGGGTTCTATGGCAATGAGCAGTTCTTC. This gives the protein CASSLVRGFYGNEQFF.